The 16 T cell receptor beta chains below all came from one sample that was sequenced in a study of identical twins. TCRdb reprocessed the 5' RACE reads via MiXCR and lists one record per CDR3 protein. The sample holds 600,000 to 850,000 distinct CDR3 sequences, over 15% seen once. These sequences were also reported in another study, on T cells expressing NK-cell markers.

Sequencing was carried out using PBMCs. These receptor sequences come from a woman younger than 30 in good health.

This chain connects TRBV12-3 or TRBV12-4 to TRBJ2-1; 9 bases are a match to TRBD2. Germline trimming cut 6 bases from V and 2 bases from J; bases unmatched to any gene: 5. CDR3 size: 15 residues. DNA for the CDR3: TGTGCCAGCAGCGACAAGCGGGGGGCCTACAATGAGCAGTTCTTC. Its translation is CASSDKRGAYNEQFF.

This clonotype was observed once. The chain employs TRBV18 and TRBJ2-7; the match to TRBD2 covers 9 bases. The junction had 4 bases not matched to a gene; V was cut back by 0 bases and J by 4 bases. The CDR3 is 15 residues long. Germline V lookup: CDR1 KGHSH, CDR2 LQKENI. This chain's CDR3 is CASSPPALAGYEQYF. The CDR3 nucleotides read TGTGCCAGCTCACCACCGGCACTAGCGGGTTACGAGCAGTACTTC.

In this sample, this clonotype turned up a few times. The V gene is TRBV20-1, the J gene TRBJ1-1; no clear D. CDR3 size: 12 residues. Germline V gene sequence: CDR1 DFQATT, CDR2 SNEGSKA (reference sequence). The V and J ends lost 0 bases and 7 bases respectively, with 9 bases between them. The CDR3 DNA follows: TGCAGTGCTAGAGATCAGCCGGGTGAAGCTTTCTTT. It encodes CSARDQPGEAFF.

The chain couples TRBV7-2 to TRBJ2-5; D is uncertain. This CDR3 comprises 12 residues. The germline V gene has CDR1 SGHTA and CDR2 FQGNSA. Trimming cost V 5 bases and J 5 bases, with 9 bases left between them. Here the CDR3 reads CASSTYGETQYF. The CDR3 region has the DNA TGTGCCAGCAGCACATATGGGGAGACCCAGTACTTC.

This clonotype was observed a handful of times. CDR3 sequence: CSARSAGPGLGIDEQYF. The CDR3 DNA sequence: TGCAGTGCTAGGAGTGCAGGCCCCGGACTAGGGATCGACGAGCAGTACTTC. J is TRBJ2-7 and V is TRBV20-1; TRBD2 matches 7 bases. The V segment lost 3 bases and the J segment 5 bases; nucleotides outside the gene matches: 19. The CDR3 covers 17 residues. Germline lookup yields CDR1 DFQATT and CDR2 SNEGSKA (reference sequence).

A few counts support this clonotype. V is TRBV7-2 and J is TRBJ2-2; D may correspond to TRBD1 or TRBD2 (5 bases each). Trimming removed 7 bases at V and 4 bases at J, with 19 bases between. The CDR3 is 16 amino acids. Germline CDR1 is SGHTA and CDR2 is FQGNSA. CDR3 residues: CASTRYSWDLTGELFF. CDR3 in DNA: TGTGCCAGCACCAGATATTCTTGGGACCTCACCGGGGAGCTGTTTTTT.

The chain joins TRBV5-1 to TRBJ2-7, with 7 bases matching TRBD2. The CDR3 is 16 amino acids. Germline V lookup: CDR1 SGHRS, CDR2 YFSETQ. V was pared by 0 bases and J by 2 bases, with 8 bases of the junction left unmatched. The CDR3 bases are TGCGCCAGCAGCTTGGTAGGAGCGGGGAACCCCTACGAGCAGTACTTC. As protein: CASSLVGAGNPYEQYF.

This clonotype was detected a few times. The gene calls are TRBV27 and TRBJ1-4; a possible D gene is TRBD1 (5 bases). V dropped 2 bases and J dropped 8 bases, with 15 bases sitting between them. Looked up from germline, CDR1 is MNHEY and CDR2 is SMNVEV (reference sequence). The CDR3 covers 15 residues. CDR3 DNA sequence: TGTGCCAGCAGTTTAGATCGATACGGGGCAGAAAAACTGTTTTTT. Translated: CASSLDRYGAEKLFF.

The chain combines TRBV9 with TRBJ2-7; D perhaps matches TRBD2 (5 bases). The CDR3 totals 13 residues. Germline V gene sequence: CDR1 SGDLS, CDR2 YYNGEE. Trimming cost V 3 bases and J 7 bases, with 14 bases left between them. DNA of the CDR3: TGTGCCAGCAGCGGGGAGATTCCGGGGGAGCAGTACTTC. Its protein is CASSGEIPGEQYF.

The sample holds a few counts of this clonotype. V is TRBV9 and J is TRBJ2-1; 9 bases match TRBD2. The germline V gene has CDR1 SGDLS and CDR2 YYNGEE. The V gene end was trimmed by 0 bases and the J gene end by 7 bases; junction bases not matched to a gene: 5. The CDR3 length is 15 residues. The CDR3 DNA sequence: TGTGCCAGCAGCGTAGAAGGACTAGCGTTGAATGAGCAGTTCTTC. Translating gives CASSVEGLALNEQFF.

The table lists this clonotype with a few counts. The chain has TRBV10-3 and TRBJ2-7, with 7 bases fitting TRBD1. The CDR3 is made up of 14 amino acids. V gave up 6 bases and J gave up 1 base; unmatched junction bases: 6. From germline, CDR1 is ENHRY and CDR2 SYGVKD. The CDR3 coding sequence is TGTGCCATCAGGGCGACAGGGTATTCCTACGAGCAGTACTTC. Translated, it gives CAIRATGYSYEQYF.

The chain joins TRBV5-1 to TRBJ2-7; 11 positions agree with TRBD2. The CDR3 has 17 residues. The J segment lost 3 bases and the V segment lost 0 bases, leaving 8 bases of the junction unmatched. Per the germline V gene, CDR1 is SGHRS and CDR2 is YFSETQ. CDR3 sequence (DNA): TGCGCCAGCAGCTTGGTTCCCCGACTAGCGGGGCTCTACGAGCAGTACTTC. It is translated as CASSLVPRLAGLYEQYF. The whole variable domain, remainder taken from reference TRBV5-1 and TRBJ2-7, is KAGVTQTPRYLIKTRGQQVTLSCSPISGHRSVSWYQQTPGQGLQFLFEYFSETQRNKGNFPGRFSGRQFSNSRSEMNVSTLELGDSALYLCASSLVPRLAGLYEQYFGPGTRLTVT.

This clonotype occurred a few times. The rearrangement joins TRBV30 to TRBJ1-1; TRBD1 matches at 8 bases. The ends lost 5 bases at V and 2 bases at J; junction bases unmatched: 4. Per germline, CDR1 GTSNPN and CDR2 SVGIG (reference sequence). The CDR3 consists of 13 residues. CDR3 coding DNA: TGTGCCTGGGACAGGGGACTAAACACTGAAGCTTTCTTT. Translating gives CAWDRGLNTEAFF. Combining the CDR3 with reference TRBV30 and TRBJ1-1 gives the whole variable domain SQTIHQWPATLVQPVGSPLSLECTVEGTSNPNLYWYRQAAGRGLQLLFYSVGIGQISSEVPQNLSASRPQDRQFILSSKKLLLSDSGFYLCAWDRGLNTEAFFGQGTRLTVV.

This clonotype was picked up a small number of times. The chain couples TRBV7-8 to TRBJ2-1; 9 positions agree with TRBD2. The CDR3 is made up of 15 amino acids. Germline V lookup: CDR1 SGHVS, CDR2 FQNEAQ. V lost 1 base, J lost 6 bases, and 4 bases stayed unmatched. This CDR3 is CASSLGGGASNEQFF. The CDR3 DNA sequence: TGTGCCAGCAGCTTAGGCGGGGGGGCATCCAATGAGCAGTTCTTC. Looking up the rest from reference TRBV7-8 and TRBJ2-1 gives the full variable domain: GAGVSQSPRYKVAKRGQDVALRCDPISGHVSLFWYQQALGQGPEFLTYFQNEAQLDKSGLPSDRFFAERPEGSVSTLKIQRTQQEDSAVYLCASSLGGGASNEQFFGPGTRLTVL.

The chain joins TRBV20-1 to TRBJ2-3; 10 bases are a match to TRBD2. Losses at the gene ends were 5 bases for V and 0 bases for J; bases not matched to a gene: 2. The CDR3 extends over 14 amino acids. CDR1 and CDR2 from the germline V gene are DFQATT and SNEGSKA (reference sequence). Written as DNA, the CDR3 is TGCAGTGCTTTTAGCGGGAGGAGCACAGATACGCAGTATTTT. It is translated as CSAFSGRSTDTQYF.

This clonotype was seen a few times. This chain joins TRBV12-3 or TRBV12-4 and TRBJ1-1, with D possibly being TRBD1 (6 bases). The CDR3 has 13 amino acids. Trimming took off 5 bases at V and 3 bases at J, with 10 bases between the two ends. In nucleotides, the CDR3 is TGTGCCAGCAGTCCAGGGGAGGACACTGAAGCTTTCTTT. This translates into CASSPGEDTEAFF.